The 32 T cell receptor beta chains below come from one sample, sequenced in a study of PD-1 blockade in classical Hodgkin lymphoma. Every single patient, without exception, relapsed after autologous stem cell transplantation, and brentuximab vedotin exposure varied. TCRdb's copy holds only in-frame clones and misses some; the assay was immunoSEQ multiplex PCR. Counted here are some 150,000 clones, 78% occurring once; the ten biggest clones make up approximately 9.6%. The material sequenced was peripheral blood mononuclear cells (PBMCs), taken before the second cycle of nivolumab. These receptors were taken from a human donor with classical Hodgkin lymphoma.

The rearrangement uses TRBV27 and TRBJ2-7; 7 bases fit TRBD1. Losses at the gene ends were 5 bases for V and 7 bases for J; bases not matched to a gene: 17. This CDR3 comprises 16 residues. Germline-derived CDR1 and CDR2 are MNHEY and SMNVEV (reference sequence). The CDR3 protein is CASSPPGRGTPWEQYF. CDR3 DNA sequence: TGTGCCAGCAGTCCCCCGGGCAGGGGGACACCGTGGGAGCAGTACTTC.

This clone was found once. The chain recombines TRBV5-1 with TRBJ2-5; perhaps TRBD2 as D (5 bases). V lost 3 bases, J lost 2 bases, and 20 bases lay in between. The CDR3 totals 17 residues. Germline-derived CDR1 and CDR2 are SGHRS and YFSETQ. The CDR3 loop is CASSSLGSGAIQETQYF. The CDR3 DNA is TGCGCCAGCAGCTCCCTTGGCAGCGGAGCAATTCAAGAGACCCAGTACTTC. The full variable domain, rest sourced from reference TRBV5-1 and TRBJ2-5, is KAGVTQTPRYLIKTRGQQVTLSCSPISGHRSVSWYQQTPGQGLQFLFEYFSETQRNKGNFPGRFSGRQFSNSRSEMNVSTLELGDSALYLCASSSLGSGAIQETQYFGPGTRLLVL.

The chain recombines TRBV5-6 with TRBJ1-1, with D unclear. From germline, CDR1 is SGHDT and CDR2 YYEEEE. The CDR3 runs to 13 residues. V was cut by 4 bases and J by 4 bases, with 11 bases left in between. The CDR3 here is CASSQLGVTEAFF. For the CDR3, the DNA is TGTGCCAGCAGCCAACTCGGCGTCACTGAAGCTTTCTTT.

This rearrangement joins TRBV7-9 to TRBJ1-1, with 8 bases identical to TRBD1. CDR3 length: 17 amino acids. CDR1 and CDR2 from the germline V gene are SEHNR and FQNEAQ (reference sequence). The V and J ends lost 5 bases and 0 bases, in that order; junction bases with no gene match: 11. The DNA of the CDR3 is TGTGCCAGCAGCACCAGTCCCGGGACAGGACTGAACACTGAAGCTTTCTTT. This sequence encodes CASSTSPGTGLNTEAFF.

The sample holds one count of this clone. The chain carries TRBV5-1 and TRBJ1-2; TRBD1 might be the D (6 bases). V shed 1 base and J shed 0 bases, with 16 bases lying between them. The CDR3 is made up of 17 amino acids. Germline CDR1 is SGHRS and CDR2 is YFSETQ. The CDR3 nucleotides are TGCGCCAGCAGCTTGACAGGGTTCAGGATGACTAACTATGGCTACACCTTC. Its translation: CASSLTGFRMTNYGYTF.

V usage is TRBV19 and J usage is TRBJ2-7, with TRBD2 as a possible D gene (5 bases). This CDR3 has 12 amino acids. V was shortened by 5 bases and J by 2 bases, with 7 bases between the two germline ends. Germline V CDR1 and CDR2: LNHDA, SQIVND (reference sequence). The CDR3 DNA follows: TGTGCCAGTAGTCCGGGGACCTACGAGCAGTACTTC. It specifies CASSPGTYEQYF.

The V gene is TRBV5-1, the J gene TRBJ2-3, with 8 bases fitting TRBD1. This CDR3 spans 14 amino acids. V trimming: 5 bases; J trimming: 2 bases; junction bases outside the gene matches: 4. CDR1 is SGHRS and CDR2 is YFSETQ in the germline V gene. DNA for the CDR3: TGCGCCAGCAGGTGGACAGGGACCACAGATACGCAGTATTTT. Protein product: CASRWTGTTDTQYF.

The chain links TRBV7-2 to TRBJ1-1; D ambiguous. This CDR3 contains 13 residues. V was pared by 0 bases and J by 5 bases, with 7 bases between. In germline, CDR1 is SGHTA, CDR2 FQGNSA. The CDR3 coding sequence is TGTGCCAGCAGCTTAGCGCATTGGACTGAAGCTTTCTTT. Residues: CASSLAHWTEAFF.

The chain has TRBV6-7 and TRBJ1-5; D possibly corresponds to TRBD1 (5 bases). TRBV6-7 is an ORF for which the function is uncertain. The V end was cut by 6 bases, the J end by 0 bases, with 21 bases between. The CDR3 consists of 18 residues. The CDR3 DNA reads TGTGCCAGCAGGGGGCGACAGTCCTACCTTTATAGCAATCAGCCCCAGCATTTT. This gives the protein CASRGRQSYLYSNQPQHF.

The chain recombines TRBV4-1 with TRBJ1-1, with TRBD1 as a possible D gene (5 bases). V was clipped by 0 bases and J by 7 bases, with 12 bases between them. The CDR3 has 14 amino acids. Germline V gives CDR1 MGHRA, CDR2 YSYEKL. Here the CDR3 DNA reads TGCGCCAGCAGCCAAGATCAGGGTGCGGATGAAGCTTTCTTT. Protein: CASSQDQGADEAFF.

The chain uses TRBV11-1 and TRBJ1-1; D might be TRBD1 (5 bases). V dropped 2 bases and J dropped 1 base, with 11 bases sitting between them. The CDR3 loop spans 15 amino acids. Germline-derived CDR1 and CDR2 are SGHAT and FQDESV (reference sequence). As DNA, the CDR3 is TGTGCCAGCAGCTTAATGGGTAGGGGGAACACTGAAGCTTTCTTT. Protein product: CASSLMGRGNTEAFF.

This clone came up once. The V gene is TRBV7-9, the J gene TRBJ2-5, with 9 bases aligning to TRBD2. The germline V gene has CDR1 SEHNR and CDR2 FQNEAQ (reference sequence). V dropped 4 bases and J dropped 5; count of bases not matched to a gene: 11. This CDR3 region has 16 residues. In nucleotides, the CDR3 is TGTGCCAGCAGCTACAGGGGAGCGGGAGGACGCGAGACCCAGTACTTC. This translates into CASSYRGAGGRETQYF.

V is TRBV19 and J is TRBJ1-1; TRBD1 might be the D (5 bases). The CDR3 has 15 residues. CDR1 is LNHDA and CDR2 is SQIVND in the germline V gene (reference sequence). V dropped 5 bases and J dropped 7 bases, with 20 bases sitting between them. CDR3 bases: TGTGCCAGTAGTCCCAACGGGCCCGGGGCCCATGAAGCTTTCTTT. This translates into CASSPNGPGAHEAFF.

The chain carries TRBV5-8 and TRBJ2-5; 12 bases fit TRBD2. This CDR3 has 15 residues. The junction had 2 bases not matched to a gene; V was cut back by 1 base and J by 4 bases. The germline V gene encodes CDR1 SGHTS and CDR2 YDEGEE. The CDR3 reads CASSLRLAGVETQYF. CDR3 sequence (DNA): TGTGCCAGCAGCTTGAGACTAGCGGGGGTAGAGACCCAGTACTTC.

Written as DNA, the CDR3 is TGTGCCAGCAGCTTCCTCTTAGCCGGTGAGCAGTACTTC. The encoded protein is CASSFLLAGEQYF. The chain has TRBV11-2 and TRBJ2-5; D remains ambiguous. V dropped 3 bases and J dropped 11 bases, with 16 bases sitting between them. The CDR3 consists of 13 residues. Germline-derived CDR1 and CDR2 are SGHAT and FQNNGV.

The chain combines TRBV7-7 with TRBJ2-7; D possibly corresponds to TRBD2 (5 bases). Trimming shortened V by 2 bases and J by 2 bases, and 10 bases separated the two germline ends. Germline V gene sequence: CDR1 SSHAT, CDR2 FNYEAQ (reference sequence). The CDR3 is made up of 14 amino acids. Written as DNA, the CDR3 is TGTGCCAGCAGCTTACCGCCGACTACCTACGAGCAGTACTTC. Translating it yields CASSLPPTTYEQYF.

The chain uses TRBV29-1 and TRBJ2-3; tentatively, D is TRBD2 (6 bases). CDR1 SQVTM and CDR2 ANQGSEA come from the germline V gene. Trimming stripped 8 bases from V and 4 bases from J, with 16 bases between. The length of the CDR3 is 13 residues. CDR3 region: CSTPVGEADTQYF. For the CDR3, the DNA is TGCAGCACCCCCGTGGGGGAGGCAGATACGCAGTATTTT.

The chain links TRBV19 to TRBJ1-2; the D is unclear. Trimming stripped 6 bases from V and 0 bases from J, with 14 bases between. From germline, CDR1 is LNHDA and CDR2 SQIVND (reference sequence). There are 15 residues in the CDR3. CDR3 nucleotide sequence: TGTGCCAGTAGGGGGTTCTCGCAAGCTAACTATGGCTACACCTTC. Encoded protein: CASRGFSQANYGYTF. Variable domain in full (rest from reference TRBV19 and TRBJ1-2): DGGITQSPKYLFRKEGQNVTLSCEQNLNHDAMYWYRQDPGQGLRLIYYSQIVNDFQKGDIAEGYSVSREKKESFPLTVTSAQKNPTAFYLCASRGFSQANYGYTFGSGTRLTVV.

This CDR3 is CASSDEGHGRNSPLHF. CDR3 in DNA: TGCGCCAGCAGCGATGAGGGACATGGTAGGAATTCACCCCTCCACTTT. The chain uses TRBV5-1 and TRBJ1-6; D is possibly TRBD1 (6 bases). V lost 4 bases and J 7 bases, leaving 18 bases between the germline ends. The CDR3 totals 16 residues. Germline-derived CDR1 and CDR2 are SGHRS and YFSETQ.

This clone appeared a few times. The chain employs TRBV9 and TRBJ1-2; 9 bases agree with TRBD1. Germline trimming cut 4 bases from V and 7 bases from J; bases unmatched to any gene: 8. CDR3 length: 14 amino acids. CDR1 is SGDLS, CDR2 YYNGEE, per germline. The CDR3 DNA reads as TGTGCCAGCAGCACTTACCGGGACAGGGTTGGCTACACCTTC. Translating it yields CASSTYRDRVGYTF.

The chain couples TRBV10-3 to TRBJ2-1; 9 bases are shared with TRBD2. This CDR3 has 14 amino acids. The V gene end was trimmed by 10 bases and the J gene end by 6 bases; junction bases not matched to a gene: 10. CDR1 ENHRY and CDR2 SYGVKD come from the germline V gene. CDR3 sequence: CATALAGTPNEQFF. The CDR3 nucleotides are TGTGCCACCGCGCTAGCGGGAACCCCCAATGAGCAGTTCTTC.

The rearrangement joins TRBV13 to TRBJ2-7; D perhaps matches TRBD2 (6 bases). The CDR3 covers 13 residues. Germline CDR1 PRHDT, CDR2 FYEKMQ (reference sequence). With 4 bases removed from V and 2 bases from J, the gap between germline ends came to 9 bases. CDR3 region: CASSSGGAYEQYF. As DNA, the CDR3 is TGTGCCAGCAGCTCGGGCGGGGCCTACGAGCAGTACTTC.

This chain links TRBV7-6 with TRBJ1-3; D is unclear. V was trimmed by 3 bases and J by 0 bases, leaving 3 bases between them. The CDR3 is 13 residues long. Germline CDR1 SGHVS, CDR2 FNYEAQ. In DNA, the CDR3 is TGTGCCAGCAGCTTCGGCTCTGGAAACACCATATATTTT. Amino acid sequence: CASSFGSGNTIYF.

The chain links TRBV30 to TRBJ2-7, with D possibly matching TRBD1 (6 bases). CDR1 and CDR2 (germline): GTSNPN, SVGIG (reference sequence). The ends were cut back, 7 bases at V and 4 bases at J, with 20 bases in the middle. CDR3 size: 14 residues. CDR3 sequence reads: CASAVGQGRYEQYF. For the CDR3, the DNA is TGTGCCTCCGCGGTGGGACAAGGCCGTTACGAGCAGTACTTC. The whole variable domain, remainder taken from reference TRBV30 and TRBJ2-7, is SQTIHQWPATLVQPVGSPLSLECTVEGTSNPNLYWYRQAAGRGLQLLFYSVGIGQISSEVPQNLSASRPQDRQFILSSKKLLLSDSGFYLCASAVGQGRYEQYFGPGTRLTVT.

This chain joins TRBV10-3 and TRBJ2-3; TRBD2 agrees at 11 bases. The germline V gene encodes CDR1 ENHRY and CDR2 SYGVKD. V lost 3 bases, J lost 6 bases, and 8 bases stayed unmatched. The CDR3 loop spans 16 amino acids. The CDR3 loop is CAISDRASGRYDTQYF. For the CDR3, the DNA is TGTGCCATCAGTGACAGGGCTAGCGGGAGGTATGATACGCAGTATTTT.

This clone has a single count. The chain combines TRBV19 with TRBJ2-6, with 8 nucleotides matching TRBD1. Trimming cost V 5 bases and J 0 bases; bases outside gene matches: 9. The CDR3 is 18 residues long. CDR1 and CDR2 from the germline V gene are LNHDA and SQIVND (reference sequence). The DNA for the CDR3 is TGTGCCAGTAGTGGGACAGGAGGTTCCCTCTCTGGGGCCAACGTCCTGACTTTC. Protein sequence: CASSGTGGSLSGANVLTF.

The rearrangement links TRBV7-9 to TRBJ2-5; possibly TRBD1 or TRBD2 for D (6 bases each). Gene TRBJ2-7 matches the end of the DNA better, so the J call may be wrong. This CDR3 contains 16 residues. Germline V gene data show CDR1 as SEHNR and CDR2 as FQNEAQ (reference sequence). The CDR3 nucleotides are TGTGCCAGCAGCAAACAGGAGAGAGGGGGGCCCTACGAGCAGTACTTC. Encoded protein: CASSKQERGGPYEQYF.

The J gene is TRBJ1-1, the V gene TRBV30; D is unclear. From germline, CDR1 is GTSNPN and CDR2 SVGIG (reference sequence). V gave up 1 base and J gave up 4 bases, with 7 bases separating them. CDR3 length: 12 residues. The CDR3 coding sequence is TGTGCCTGGAGTGGAGTAATCACTGAAGCTTTCTTT. Amino acids: CAWSGVITEAFF.

V gene TRBV9 combines with J gene TRBJ1-2, with D perhaps matching TRBD1 (5 bases). V was cut by 1 base and J by 3 bases, with 16 bases left in between. CDR1 SGDLS and CDR2 YYNGEE come from the germline V gene. The CDR3 totals 16 residues. The CDR3 nucleotides read TGTGCCAGCAGCGTATCGCTTAGGCCGGGGGACTATGGCTACACCTTC. It specifies CASSVSLRPGDYGYTF.

This clone was seen at least ten times. The chain has TRBV30 and TRBJ1-3, with D uncertain. V lost 4 bases to trimming and J lost 2 bases, with 15 bases between them. Germline V gene data show CDR1 as GTSNPN and CDR2 as SVGIG (reference sequence). The CDR3 sequence is 15 residues long. The chain's CDR3 is CAWKRGRLPGNTIYF. The CDR3 DNA follows: TGTGCCTGGAAAAGAGGCAGGCTCCCTGGAAACACCATATATTTT.

The rearrangement links TRBV7-2 to TRBJ2-7; 9 bases fit TRBD1. After removal of 4 bases from V and 3 bases from J, the junction contained 7 bases not matched to a gene. The CDR3 extends over 15 amino acids. The V gene's germline CDR1 is SGHTA and CDR2 FQGNSA. CDR3 residues: CASSSPTGGLYEQYF. In nucleotides, the CDR3 is TGTGCCAGCAGCTCCCCGACAGGGGGTCTCTACGAGCAGTACTTC.

With regard to this clone: Without the conserved terminal phenylalanine or tryptophan, this CDR3 likely stems from a read error. The gene calls are TRBV19 and TRBJ1-2; 9 bases match TRBD1. Germline lookup yields CDR1 LNHDA and CDR2 SQIVND (reference sequence). V lost 9 bases and J lost 8; bases outside the gene matches: 16. The CDR3 totals 15 residues. The CDR3 DNA sequence: TGTGCCAGCAATCGACCGGGACAGGGAAGATACGGCTACACCCTC. It translates to CASNRPGQGRYGYTL.